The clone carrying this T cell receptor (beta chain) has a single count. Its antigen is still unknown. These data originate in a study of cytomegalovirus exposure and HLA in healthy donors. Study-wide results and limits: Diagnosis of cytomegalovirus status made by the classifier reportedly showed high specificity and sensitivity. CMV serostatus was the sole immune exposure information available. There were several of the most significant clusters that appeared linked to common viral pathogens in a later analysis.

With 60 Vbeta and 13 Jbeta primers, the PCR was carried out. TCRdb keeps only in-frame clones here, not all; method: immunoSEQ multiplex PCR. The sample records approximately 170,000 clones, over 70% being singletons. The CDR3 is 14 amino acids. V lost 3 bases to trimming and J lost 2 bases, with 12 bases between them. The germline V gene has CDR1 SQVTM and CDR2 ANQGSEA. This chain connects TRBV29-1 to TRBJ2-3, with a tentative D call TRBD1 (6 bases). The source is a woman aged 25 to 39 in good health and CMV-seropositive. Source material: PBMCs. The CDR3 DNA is TGCAGCGTTGATGGGGGCTCAAACACAGATACGCAGTATTTT. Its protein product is CSVDGGSNTDTQYF.